These T cell receptor beta chains were read from a single sample in a study of identical twins. TCRdb reprocessed the 5' RACE reads with MiXCR, giving one entry per CDR3 protein. The repertoire holds 700,000 or so distinct CDR3 sequences, with about 20% as singletons. These same records also appear under a second study, on T cells expressing NK-cell markers.

Sequenced material: PBMCs. These receptors all stem from a woman under 30 in good health. The CDR3 runs from the conserved cysteine through the conserved F or W. Each record gives: V gene, D gene, clone size, J gene, CDR3 DNA, CDR3 protein. The D gene is left open where the match is weak. The size entry is marked missing in some rows and otherwise reads once, few, many or a size class.

V gene: TRBV11-2
D gene: -
clone size: many
J gene: TRBJ2-1
CDR3 DNA: TGTGCCAGCAGTCGGCCCGGACAACGTAGAAACAATGAGCAGTTCTTC
CDR3 protein: CASSRPGQRRNNEQFF

V gene: TRBV9
D gene: -
clone size: few
J gene: TRBJ2-7
CDR3 DNA: TGTGCCAGCAGCAATCTCGGGGGCAGGGCATACGAGCAGTACTTC
CDR3 protein: CASSNLGGRAYEQYF

V gene: TRBV20-1
D gene: TRBD1
clone size: many
J gene: TRBJ2-3
CDR3 DNA: TGCAGTGCTCTAGGACAGGTTCGCACAGATACGCAGTATTTT
CDR3 protein: CSALGQVRTDTQYF

V gene: TRBV11-2
D gene: -
clone size: few
J gene: TRBJ2-1
CDR3 DNA: TGTGCCAGCAGCTTAGCGGTGGCCTACAATGAGCAGTTCTTC
CDR3 protein: CASSLAVAYNEQFF

V gene: TRBV12-3/TRBV12-4
D gene: TRBD1
clone size: many
J gene: TRBJ1-5
CDR3 DNA: TGTGCCAGCAGATCGACAGGGGGCTTTAATCAGCCCCAGCATTTT
CDR3 protein: CASRSTGGFNQPQHF

V gene: TRBV15
D gene: -
clone size: few
J gene: TRBJ2-5
CDR3 DNA: TGTGCCACCAGCAACCGGGTTCCGTCGGAGACCCAGTACTTC
CDR3 protein: CATSNRVPSETQYF

V gene: TRBV12-3/TRBV12-4
D gene: -
clone size: -
J gene: TRBJ1-2
CDR3 DNA: TGTGCCAGCAAGTGGGGGGCGAGCTACACCTTC
CDR3 protein: CASKWGASYTF

V gene: TRBV10-3
D gene: TRBD2
clone size: few
J gene: TRBJ2-3
CDR3 DNA: TGTGCCACCTCAGCGGGGGCCACCACAGATACGCAGTATTTT
CDR3 protein: CATSAGATTDTQYF

V gene: TRBV27
D gene: -
clone size: few
J gene: TRBJ2-1
CDR3 DNA: TGTGCCAGCAGTAGGATTTGGGGTAACAATGAGCAGTTCTTC
CDR3 protein: CASSRIWGNNEQFF

V gene: TRBV4-1
D gene: TRBD1
clone size: -
J gene: TRBJ1-1
CDR3 DNA: TGCGCCAGCAGCCAACGACACCAGGGGGTCACTGAAGCTTTCTTT
CDR3 protein: CASSQRHQGVTEAFF

V gene: TRBV5-1
D gene: TRBD2
clone size: -
J gene: TRBJ2-1
CDR3 DNA: TGCGCCAGCAGCCGGCGGACTAGCGACGCTGAGCAGTTCTTC
CDR3 protein: CASSRRTSDAEQFF

V gene: TRBV30
D gene: -
clone size: -
J gene: TRBJ2-7
CDR3 DNA: TGTGCCTGGAGTGTCGGCAGGGGCAAAACCTACGAGCAGTACTTC
CDR3 protein: CAWSVGRGKTYEQYF

V gene: TRBV6-2/TRBV6-3
D gene: -
clone size: -
J gene: TRBJ2-7
CDR3 DNA: TGTGCCAGCAGCTCGTCATTGAGTTACGAGCAGTACTTC
CDR3 protein: CASSSSLSYEQYF

V gene: TRBV15
D gene: -
clone size: -
J gene: TRBJ1-1
CDR3 DNA: TGTGCCACCAGCCGTGGGACTGAAGCTTTCTTT
CDR3 protein: CATSRGTEAFF

V gene: TRBV5-1
D gene: -
clone size: few
J gene: TRBJ2-7
CDR3 DNA: TGCGCCAGCAGCCACCCATGGACAGTCGAGCAGTACTTC
CDR3 protein: CASSHPWTVEQYF

V gene: TRBV20-1
D gene: TRBD2
clone size: -
J gene: TRBJ2-7
CDR3 DNA: TGCAGTGCCCCACTAGCGGGAGAGGACGAGCAGTACTTC
CDR3 protein: CSAPLAGEDEQYF

V gene: TRBV21-1
D gene: -
clone size: -
J gene: TRBJ2-2
CDR3 DNA: TGTGCCAGCAGCACGGAGGGGCACCCGCGGATCGGGGAGCTGTTTTTT
CDR3 protein: CASSTEGHPRIGELFF

V gene: TRBV10-3
D gene: -
clone size: few
J gene: TRBJ2-7
CDR3 DNA: TGTGCCATCAGGGCACAACCGGGTGAGCAGTACTTC
CDR3 protein: CAIRAQPGEQYF

V gene: TRBV7-8
D gene: -
clone size: -
J gene: TRBJ2-1
CDR3 DNA: TGTGCCAGCAGCCCGCTCGGCAGCGGATACAATGAGCAGTTCTTC
CDR3 protein: CASSPLGSGYNEQFF

V gene: TRBV7-2
D gene: -
clone size: -
J gene: TRBJ2-1
CDR3 DNA: TGTGCCAGCAGCTCCTTTGCTAGCGCCAGAGGGAATGAGCAGTTCTTC
CDR3 protein: CASSSFASARGNEQFF

V gene: TRBV7-2
D gene: TRBD2
clone size: -
J gene: TRBJ2-1
CDR3 DNA: TGTGCCAGCAGCTTCCAGCGGGGCTTCGGTGATGAGCAGTTCTTC
CDR3 protein: CASSFQRGFGDEQFF

V gene: TRBV30
D gene: -
clone size: few
J gene: TRBJ2-2
CDR3 DNA: TGTGCATGGGGCCGGGGTACTAACACCGGGGAGCTGTTTTTT
CDR3 protein: CAWGRGTNTGELFF

V gene: TRBV20-1
D gene: -
clone size: -
J gene: TRBJ1-3
CDR3 DNA: TGCAGTGCCACTTGGGGCAGGCACACCATATATTTT
CDR3 protein: CSATWGRHTIYF

V gene: TRBV29-1
D gene: -
clone size: few
J gene: TRBJ1-2
CDR3 DNA: TGCAGCGTCCCCCGACTGATGGGCTACACCTTC
CDR3 protein: CSVPRLMGYTF